The 12 T cell receptor beta chains presented below share a single source sample, sequenced in a study of blood T cell repertoires in COVID-19. Assay used: immunoSEQ multiplex PCR; TCRdb lists only in-frame clones, some missing. The sample lists 300,000 to 400,000 clones; roughly nine tenths were seen once. Sequencing input: PBMCs or T cells enriched from blood (not recorded which). The receptors originated from a woman aged 25-40 years who had been exposed to COVID-19.

This clone was observed a handful of times. V gene TRBV24-1 combines with J gene TRBJ1-2; TRBD1 might be the D (6 bases). Germline CDR1 reads KGHDR; CDR2 reads SFDVKD. Trimming removed 5 bases at V and 7 bases at J, with 13 bases between. The CDR3 length is 13 residues. The CDR3 spells CATSGGGPAGYTF. For the CDR3, the DNA is TGTGCCACCAGTGGGGGGGGGCCGGCTGGCTACACCTTC.

The CDR3 nucleotides read TGTGCCAGCAGCGCAGGGTCCCAAGGGTCCTACGAGCAGTACTTC. It yields the protein CASSAGSQGSYEQYF. The chain couples TRBV9 to TRBJ2-7, with D maybe TRBD1 (5 bases). V dropped 3 bases and J dropped 1 base, with 14 bases sitting between them. The CDR3 consists of 15 residues. Germline CDR1 and CDR2: SGDLS and YYNGEE.

The chain couples TRBV25-1 to TRBJ2-7; TRBD1 matches 8 bases. V lost 7 bases and J lost 2; bases outside the gene matches: 4. The germline CDR1 and CDR2 sequences are MGHDK and SYGVNS. There are 13 residues in the CDR3. The CDR3 here is CASKGQEPYEQYF. CDR3 in DNA: TGTGCCAGCAAGGGACAGGAGCCCTACGAGCAGTACTTC.

This chain joins TRBV29-1 and TRBJ2-1; perhaps TRBD1 as D (6 bases). Looked up from germline, CDR1 is SQVTM and CDR2 is ANQGSEA. The length of the CDR3 is 12 residues. CDR3 DNA: TGCAGTTCCGGGACACCTTACAATGAGCAGTTCTTC. Translated, it gives CSSGTPYNEQFF.

V gene TRBV7-9 combines with J gene TRBJ1-2, with D possibly being TRBD1 (6 bases). This CDR3 is 13 amino acids long. Per the germline V gene, CDR1 is SEHNR and CDR2 is FQNEAQ (reference sequence). V lost 4 bases and J lost 14, with 20 bases in between. The CDR3 spells CASSSMAGQIVTF. The CDR3 nucleotides are TGTGCCAGCAGCTCAATGGCCGGACAGATAGTAACCTTC.

The chain uses TRBV27 and TRBJ2-7, with 8 bases identical to TRBD1. The V and J ends lost 0 bases and 2 bases, in that order; junction bases with no gene match: 9. The CDR3 totals 17 residues. Germline assignment: CDR1 MNHEY and CDR2 SMNVEV (reference sequence). Here the CDR3 reads CASSLSPSGTGAYEQYF. The DNA of the CDR3 is TGTGCCAGCAGTTTATCGCCCTCCGGGACAGGTGCCTACGAGCAGTACTTC.

The chain employs TRBV4-3 and TRBJ1-2; TRBD1 agrees at 7 bases. The CDR3 is 14 amino acids. The V and J ends lost 0 bases and 7 bases, in that order; junction bases with no gene match: 5. CDR1 and CDR2 (germline): LGHNA, YSLEER. Here the CDR3 reads CASSQDRTGGGYTF. The DNA for the CDR3 is TGCGCCAGCAGCCAAGACCGGACAGGAGGTGGCTACACCTTC.

J is TRBJ2-3 and V is TRBV7-9; D unresolved. Germline V lookup: CDR1 SEHNR, CDR2 FQNEAQ (reference sequence). V lost 5 bases, J lost 2 bases, and 11 bases lay in between. The CDR3 extends over 14 amino acids. CDR3 loop: CASSLGSHTDTQYF. The DNA for the CDR3 is TGTGCCAGCAGCCTCGGGTCACACACAGATACGCAGTATTTT.

The CDR3, as DNA: TGTGCCAGCAGTATCGGGGGAAACACCATATATTTT. Residues: CASSIGGNTIYF. The chain couples TRBV11-2 to TRBJ1-3, with unresolved D. V lost 6 bases and J lost 4, with 7 bases in between. Germline values: CDR1 SGHAT, CDR2 FQNNGV. The CDR3 is made up of 12 amino acids.

The rearrangement links TRBV19 to TRBJ1-1, with 9 bases matching TRBD1. The J segment lost 1 base and the V segment lost 10 bases, leaving 7 bases of the junction unmatched. The CDR3 totals 14 residues. Per the germline V gene, CDR1 is LNHDA and CDR2 is SQIVND (reference sequence). The CDR3 region is CATLTGGANTEAFF. In nucleotides, the CDR3 is TGTGCCACACTAACAGGGGGCGCGAACACTGAAGCTTTCTTT.

The V call is TRBV14, the J call TRBJ1-1, with 12 bases fitting TRBD1. Germline CDR1 SGHDN, CDR2 FVKESK. The CDR3 is 18 residues long. The trim removed 0 bases at V and 1 base at J, leaving 6 bases unmatched. In DNA form, the CDR3 reads TGTGCCAGCAGCCAAGACCTGCCGGGACAGGGGGCGAACACTGAAGCTTTCTTT. Translation: CASSQDLPGQGANTEAFF.

V and J are TRBV5-1 and TRBJ1-6; D gene uncertain. Per germline, CDR1 SGHRS and CDR2 YFSETQ. Deletions cut 0 bases from V and 14 bases from J, with 9 bases between. The CDR3 length is 12 residues. The CDR3 sequence: CASSLETGSLHF. In DNA form, the CDR3 reads TGCGCCAGCAGCTTGGAGACGGGATCCCTCCACTTT.